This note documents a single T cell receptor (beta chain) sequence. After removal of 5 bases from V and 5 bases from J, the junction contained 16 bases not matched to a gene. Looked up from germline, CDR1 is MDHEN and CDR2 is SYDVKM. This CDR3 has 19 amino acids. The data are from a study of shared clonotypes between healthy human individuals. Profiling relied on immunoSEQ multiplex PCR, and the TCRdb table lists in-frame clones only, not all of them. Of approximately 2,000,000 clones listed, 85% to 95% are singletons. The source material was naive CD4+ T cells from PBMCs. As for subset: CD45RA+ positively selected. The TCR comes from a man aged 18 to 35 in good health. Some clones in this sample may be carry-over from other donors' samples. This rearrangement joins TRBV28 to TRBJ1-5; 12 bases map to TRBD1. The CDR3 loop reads CASSPGTGGAGGRYQPQHF. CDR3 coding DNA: TGTGCCAGCAGTCCCGGGACAGGGGGCGCCGGGGGTCGGTATCAGCCCCAGCATTTT.